A single sample is the source of the 14 T cell receptor beta chains below, sequenced in a study of Ad26.COV2.S vaccination and SARS-CoV-2 variants. This sample's treatment: roughly 19 received Ad26.COV2.S at low or high dose, single or two shots; about 5 received placebo; per-sample allocation not given. Sampling was done on day 63 after the first vaccine or placebo injection. Profiling relied on immunoSEQ multiplex PCR, and the TCRdb table lists in-frame clones only, not all of them. Of 380,000 or so clones listed, 88% are singletons. Sequenced material: peripheral blood, taken in a trial of Ad26.COV2.S vaccine versus placebo. These TCRs come from a person between 18 and 60 years old who received the Ad26.COV2.S COVID-19 vaccine or a placebo.

The rearrangement links TRBV6-5 to TRBJ1-1, with D possibly being TRBD1 (5 bases). There are 13 residues in the CDR3. Trimming stripped 0 bases from V and 10 bases from J, with 12 bases between. Germline V gene sequence: CDR1 MNHEY, CDR2 SVGAGI. In DNA form, the CDR3 reads TGTGCCAGCAGTTACTCGATGGGGCAAGGAGCTTTCTTT. Its protein product is CASSYSMGQGAFF.

This clone was seen a handful of times. This chain links TRBV7-2 with TRBJ1-5, with D possibly being TRBD1 (5 bases). The CDR3 contains 14 residues. The V and J ends lost 2 bases and 5 bases respectively, with 10 bases between them. The germline gives CDR1 SGHTA, CDR2 FQGNSA. CDR3 protein: CASSLIRADQPQHF. Written as DNA, the CDR3 is TGTGCCAGCAGCTTAATCAGGGCCGATCAGCCCCAGCATTTT.

V and J are TRBV20-1 and TRBJ2-5; D is unresolved. The CDR3 runs 12 residues. Germline V gives CDR1 DFQATT, CDR2 SNEGSKA (reference sequence). V lost 3 bases to trimming and J lost 3 bases, with 8 bases between them. For the CDR3, the DNA is TGCAGTGCTAGTCCAGAAGAAGAGACCCAGTACTTC. Its protein product is CSASPEEETQYF.

This clone was observed a single time. The rearrangement uses TRBV4-3 and TRBJ1-2, with D perhaps matching TRBD1 (6 bases). The V end lost 0 bases, the J end lost 6 bases, and 14 bases lay between the germline ends. CDR3 length: 15 amino acids. The germline CDR1 and CDR2 sequences are LGHNA and YSLEER. The CDR3 region has the DNA TGCGCCAGCAGCCAAGAACTCGACAGGCGCCATGGCTACACCTTC. Its protein product is CASSQELDRRHGYTF.

The J gene is TRBJ1-2, the V gene TRBV3-1 (or the pseudogene TRBV3-2); D call uncertain. The CDR3 loop spans 13 amino acids. Trimming took off 0 bases at V and 7 bases at J, with 9 bases between the two ends. CDR1 LGHDT and CDR2 YNNKEL come from the germline V gene (reference sequence). CDR3 region: CASSQEGRAGYTF. CDR3 nucleotides: TGTGCCAGCAGCCAAGAGGGAAGGGCTGGCTACACCTTC.

The chain uses TRBV5-6 and TRBJ2-5, with 7 bases matching TRBD1. V was clipped by 0 bases and J by 6 bases; unmatched bases: 8. The CDR3 is 15 amino acids. Germline V gives CDR1 SGHDT, CDR2 YYEEEE. The CDR3 nucleotides read TGTGCCAGCAGCTTGGGAGGGGGCGGCCGAAAGACCCAGTACTTC. Protein sequence: CASSLGGGGRKTQYF.

The rearrangement joins TRBV28 to TRBJ2-3, with 9 bases aligning to TRBD2. The germline gives CDR1 MDHEN, CDR2 SYDVKM. The CDR3 runs 19 residues. V lost 7 bases to trimming and J lost 3 bases; unmatched junction nucleotides: 20. CDR3 bases: TGTGCCAGCAATCAACCTAGCCTCTTAGCGGGAGAATTGACAGATACGCAGTATTTT. This gives the protein CASNQPSLLAGELTDTQYF. The entire variable domain, with the rest obtained from reference TRBV28 and TRBJ2-3, is as follows: DVKVTQSSRYLVKRTGEKVFLECVQDMDHENMFWYRQDPGLGLRLIYFSYDVKMKEKGDIPEGYSVSREKKERFSLILESASTNQTSMYLCASNQPSLLAGELTDTQYFGPGTRLTVL.

This chain uses TRBV28 with TRBJ2-3, with TRBD2 identical over 16 bases. Losses at the gene ends were 10 bases for V and 6 bases for J; bases not matched to a gene: 7. Germline-derived CDR1 and CDR2 are MDHEN and SYDVKM. There are 15 residues in the CDR3. CDR3 nucleotides: TGTGCCACGACGGGACTAGCGGGAGGGACGGATACGCAGTATTTT. Protein: CATTGLAGGTDTQYF.

This chain links TRBV29-1 with TRBJ1-5; tentative D call: TRBD1 (6 bases). Germline CDR1 SQVTM, CDR2 ANQGSEA. V gave up 4 bases and J gave up 3 bases, with 7 bases separating them. The CDR3 is made up of 12 amino acids. Written as DNA, the CDR3 is TGCAGCGTTGGGACAGACAATCAGCCCCAGCATTTT. Translating it yields CSVGTDNQPQHF.

This chain joins TRBV28 and TRBJ2-7, with 9 bases matching TRBD2. J lost 9 bases, V lost 4 bases, and 10 bases had no gene match. The CDR3 length is 14 residues. The germline V gene encodes CDR1 MDHEN and CDR2 SYDVKM. The CDR3 is CASSSREGRGVQYF. CDR3 nucleotides: TGTGCCAGCAGTTCGCGGGAGGGCCGAGGGGTGCAGTACTTC.

This rearrangement joins TRBV6-5 to TRBJ2-1; no clear D. This CDR3 is built from 14 residues. The germline CDR1 and CDR2 sequences are MNHEY and SVGAGI. Between the trimmed V and J ends, which lost 2 bases and 0 bases, there was a span of 5 bases. The CDR3 coding sequence is TGTGCCAGCAGTTACGTTGTCTCCTACAATGAGCAGTTCTTC. Residues: CASSYVVSYNEQFF.

The chain combines TRBV6-5 with TRBJ1-1; 7 bases map to TRBD1. The trim removed 6 bases at V and 8 bases at J, leaving 9 bases unmatched. The CDR3 runs to 13 residues. CDR1 and CDR2 (germline): MNHEY, SVGAGI. In DNA form, the CDR3 reads TGTGCCAGCAGGCCCGGGACAGTTCTAGAAGCTTTCTTT. Its translation is CASRPGTVLEAFF.

V gene TRBV12-3 or TRBV12-4 combines with J gene TRBJ1-1; no definite D call. CDR3 size: 12 residues. Trimming left V 5 bases short and J 3 bases short, with 7 bases between. CDR3 nucleotide sequence: TGTGCCAGCAGTGGCCGAGACACTGAAGCTTTCTTT. Translation gives CASSGRDTEAFF.

The J gene is TRBJ1-2, the V gene TRBV6-5, with TRBD1 matching over 9 bases. After removal of 7 bases from V and 3 bases from J, the junction contained 9 bases not matched to a gene. This CDR3 region has 15 residues. CDR1 MNHEY and CDR2 SVGAGI come from the germline V gene. The CDR3 region has the DNA TGTGCCAGCACCACCCAGGACAGGGGCGACTATGGCTACACCTTC. It is translated as CASTTQDRGDYGYTF.